This TCR beta chain was obtained from a study of shared clonotypes between healthy human individuals. General study results and limits: Enrolling few donors narrowed the genetic and exposure-history diversity that was represented.

With regard to this clone: Its antigen is currently unknown.

Repertoires were generated with immunoSEQ multiplex PCR, while TCRdb's copy carries only in-frame clones and drops some. The profile shows fewer than 3 million clones, around 93% of them singletons. This CDR3 region has 15 residues. Germline values: CDR1 MGHDK, CDR2 SYGVNS. Losses at the gene ends were 4 bases for V and 7 bases for J; bases not matched to a gene: 12. The V and J genes are TRBV25-1 and TRBJ1-2; 7 bases agree with TRBD1. Sequences were obtained from naive CD4+ T cells from PBMCs. Subset defined: CD45RA+ positively selected. This sequence was found in a man aged 18 to 29 in good health. Some clones in this sample may be carry-over from other donors' samples. The CDR3 sequence is CASSGSTGLTTGYTF. CDR3 nucleotide sequence: TGTGCCAGCAGTGGGTCGACAGGGCTTACGACTGGCTACACCTTC.